The T cell receptor beta chain described here comes from a study of blood T cell repertoires in COVID-19. Study overall: The cDNA or gDNA used as material had been derived from T cells, B-cell-depleted T cells, or PBMCs.

The CDR3 is made up of 18 amino acids. The V end was cut by 5 bases, the J end by 0 bases, with 21 bases between. In the study's own analysis: Reference gene primer amplification yielded estimated nucleated cell counts. TCRdb keeps only in-frame clones here, not all; method: immunoSEQ multiplex PCR. Clone size and V and J calls were adopted from that table, with D and trimming inferred from the DNA. Of some 200,000 clones in the sample, about four fifths are singletons; the top ten hold roughly 9.6%. Seattle cases were enrolled at active infection and followed longitudinally. This TCR was recovered from a woman aged 35 to 49 with COVID-19, enrolled during active disease. Sample: peripheral blood. The chain carries TRBV23-1 and TRBJ2-3, with D maybe TRBD2 (6 bases). TRBV23-1 is placed among ORFs of uncertain function. The CDR3, as DNA: TGCGCCAGCAGTTTGAGGGGCGGGGCGGACGTTAGCACAGATACGCAGTATTTT. Its protein product is CASSLRGGADVSTDTQYF.